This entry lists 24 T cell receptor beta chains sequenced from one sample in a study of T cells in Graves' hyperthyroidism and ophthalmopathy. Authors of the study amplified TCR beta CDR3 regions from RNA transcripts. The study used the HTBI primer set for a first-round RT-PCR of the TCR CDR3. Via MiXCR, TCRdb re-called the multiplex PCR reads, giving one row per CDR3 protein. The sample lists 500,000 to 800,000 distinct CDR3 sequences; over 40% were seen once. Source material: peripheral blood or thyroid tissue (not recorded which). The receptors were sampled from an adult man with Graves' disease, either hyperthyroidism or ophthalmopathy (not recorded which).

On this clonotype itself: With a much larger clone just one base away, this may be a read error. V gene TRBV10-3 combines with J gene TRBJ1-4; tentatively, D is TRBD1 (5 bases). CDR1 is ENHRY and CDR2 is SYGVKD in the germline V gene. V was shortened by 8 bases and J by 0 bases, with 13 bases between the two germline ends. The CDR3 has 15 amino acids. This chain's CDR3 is CAIGDGGSTNEKLFF. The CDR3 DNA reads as TGTGCCATCGGGGACGGGGGATCAACTAATGAAAAACTGTTTTTT.

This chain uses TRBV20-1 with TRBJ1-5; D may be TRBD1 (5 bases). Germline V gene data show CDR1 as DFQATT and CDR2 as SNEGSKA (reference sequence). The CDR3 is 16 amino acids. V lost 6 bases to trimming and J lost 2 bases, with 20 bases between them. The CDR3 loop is CSARLQRGEGNQPQHF. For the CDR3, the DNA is TGCAGTGCACGCCTTCAGAGGGGCGAGGGCAATCAGCCCCAGCATTTT.

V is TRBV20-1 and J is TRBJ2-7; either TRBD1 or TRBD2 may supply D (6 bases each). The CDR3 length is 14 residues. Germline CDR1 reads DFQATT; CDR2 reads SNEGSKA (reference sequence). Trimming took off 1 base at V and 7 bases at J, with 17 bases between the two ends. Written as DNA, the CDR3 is TGCAGTGCTAGAGGGGGGGCGGCCCTGAAGGAGCAGTACTTC. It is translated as CSARGGAALKEQYF.

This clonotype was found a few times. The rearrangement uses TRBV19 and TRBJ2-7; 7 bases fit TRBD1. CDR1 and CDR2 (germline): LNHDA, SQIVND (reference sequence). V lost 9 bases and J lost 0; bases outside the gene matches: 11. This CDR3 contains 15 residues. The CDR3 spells CASSKASGGSYEQYF. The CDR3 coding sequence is TGTGCCAGCAGCAAAGCGTCAGGGGGCTCCTACGAGCAGTACTTC.

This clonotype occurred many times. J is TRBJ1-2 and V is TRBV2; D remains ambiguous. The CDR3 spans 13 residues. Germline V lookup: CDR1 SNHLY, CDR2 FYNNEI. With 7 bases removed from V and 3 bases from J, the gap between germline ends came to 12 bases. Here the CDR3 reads CASKSGSYYGYTF. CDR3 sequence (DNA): TGTGCCAGCAAGTCGGGCAGCTACTATGGCTACACCTTC.

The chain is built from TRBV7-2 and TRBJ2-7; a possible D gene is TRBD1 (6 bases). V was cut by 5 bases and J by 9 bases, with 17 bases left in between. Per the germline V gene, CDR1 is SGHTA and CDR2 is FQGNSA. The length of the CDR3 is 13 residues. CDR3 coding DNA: TGTGCCAGCAGCCCTCAGGTCGGCAGGGGGCAGTACTTC. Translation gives CASSPQVGRGQYF.

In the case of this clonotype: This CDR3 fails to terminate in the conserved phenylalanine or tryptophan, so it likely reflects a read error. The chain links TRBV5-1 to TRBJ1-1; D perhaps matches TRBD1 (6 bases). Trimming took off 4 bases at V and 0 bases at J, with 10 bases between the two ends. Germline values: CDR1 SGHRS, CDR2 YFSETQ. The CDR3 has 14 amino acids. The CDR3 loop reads CASSQTGLNTEAFL. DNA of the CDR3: TGCGCCAGCAGCCAAACAGGGTTGAACACTGAAGCTTTCCTT.

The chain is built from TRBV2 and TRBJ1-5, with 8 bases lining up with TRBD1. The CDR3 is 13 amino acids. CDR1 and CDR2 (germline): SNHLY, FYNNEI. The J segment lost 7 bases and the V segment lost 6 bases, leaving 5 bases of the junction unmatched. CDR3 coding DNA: TGTGCCAGCAGCCGGACAGGGAAACAGCCCCAGCATTTT. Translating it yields CASSRTGKQPQHF.

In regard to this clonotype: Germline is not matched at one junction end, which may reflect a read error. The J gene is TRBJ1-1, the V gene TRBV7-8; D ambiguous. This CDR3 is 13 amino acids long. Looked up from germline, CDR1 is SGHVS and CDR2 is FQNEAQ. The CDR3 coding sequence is TGCGCCAGCAGCCCAGGAGGACGTTACGAAGCTTTCTTT. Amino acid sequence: CASSPGGRYEAFF.

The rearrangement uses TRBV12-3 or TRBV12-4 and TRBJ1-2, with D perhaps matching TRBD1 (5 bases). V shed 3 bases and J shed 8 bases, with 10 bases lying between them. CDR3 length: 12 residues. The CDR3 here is CASSFYGGGYTF. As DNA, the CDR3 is TGTGCCAGCAGTTTTTACGGGGGGGGCTACACCTTC.

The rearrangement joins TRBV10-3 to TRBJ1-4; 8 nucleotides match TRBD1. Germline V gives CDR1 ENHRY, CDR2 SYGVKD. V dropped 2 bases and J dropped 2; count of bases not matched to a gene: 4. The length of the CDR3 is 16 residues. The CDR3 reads CAISEGQGTTNEKLFF. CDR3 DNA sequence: TGTGCCATCAGTGAGGGACAGGGAACGACTAATGAAAAACTGTTTTTT.

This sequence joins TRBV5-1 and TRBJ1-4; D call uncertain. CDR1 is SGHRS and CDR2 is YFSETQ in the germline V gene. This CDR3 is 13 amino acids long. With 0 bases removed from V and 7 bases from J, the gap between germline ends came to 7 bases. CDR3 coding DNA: TGCGCCAGCAGCTTGGTCAGGAGTGAAAAACTGTTTTTT. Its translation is CASSLVRSEKLFF.

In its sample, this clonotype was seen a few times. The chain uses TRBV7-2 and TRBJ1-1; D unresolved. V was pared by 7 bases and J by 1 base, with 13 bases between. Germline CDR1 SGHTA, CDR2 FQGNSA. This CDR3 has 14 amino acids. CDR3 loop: CASTPDRGNTEAFF. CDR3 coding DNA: TGTGCCAGCACCCCGGATCGGGGGAACACTGAAGCTTTCTTT. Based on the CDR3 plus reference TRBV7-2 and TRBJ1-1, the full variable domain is GAGVSQSPSNKVTEKGKDVELRCDPISGHTALYWYRQSLGQGLEFLIYFQGNSAPDKSGLPSDRFSAERTGGSVSTLTIQRTQQEDSAVYLCASTPDRGNTEAFFGQGTRLTVV.

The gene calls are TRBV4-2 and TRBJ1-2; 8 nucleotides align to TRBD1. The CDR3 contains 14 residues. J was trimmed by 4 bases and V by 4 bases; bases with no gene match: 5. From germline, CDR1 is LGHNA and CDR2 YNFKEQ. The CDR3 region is CASSLATGGYGYTF. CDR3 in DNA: TGTGCCAGCAGCCTCGCTACAGGGGGCTATGGCTACACCTTC.

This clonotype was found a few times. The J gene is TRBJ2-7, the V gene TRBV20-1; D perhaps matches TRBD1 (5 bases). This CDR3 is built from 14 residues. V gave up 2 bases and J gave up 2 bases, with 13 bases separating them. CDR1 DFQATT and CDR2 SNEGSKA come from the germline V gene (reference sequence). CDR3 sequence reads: CSARPPGPPYEQYF. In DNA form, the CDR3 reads TGCAGTGCTAGACCGCCAGGGCCTCCCTACGAGCAGTACTTC.

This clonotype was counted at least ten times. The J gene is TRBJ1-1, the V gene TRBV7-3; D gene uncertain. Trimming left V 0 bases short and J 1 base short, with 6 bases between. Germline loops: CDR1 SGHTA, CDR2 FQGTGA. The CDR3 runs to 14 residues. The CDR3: CASSLTAQNTEAFF. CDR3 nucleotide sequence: TGTGCCAGCAGCTTAACCGCCCAGAACACTGAAGCTTTCTTT.

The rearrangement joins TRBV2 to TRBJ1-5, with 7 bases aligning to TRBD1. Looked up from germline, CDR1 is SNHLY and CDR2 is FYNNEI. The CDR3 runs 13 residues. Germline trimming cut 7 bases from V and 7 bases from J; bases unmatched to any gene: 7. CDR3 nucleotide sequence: TGTGCCAGCACCGACAGGGTGGTACAGCCCCAGCATTTT. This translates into CASTDRVVQPQHF.

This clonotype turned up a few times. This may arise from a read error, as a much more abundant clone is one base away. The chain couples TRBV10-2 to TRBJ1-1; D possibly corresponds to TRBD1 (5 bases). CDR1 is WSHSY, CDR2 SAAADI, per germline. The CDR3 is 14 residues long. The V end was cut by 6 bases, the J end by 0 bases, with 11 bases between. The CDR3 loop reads CASSQGVLNTEAFF. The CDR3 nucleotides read TGCGCCAGCAGCCAAGGGGTTCTGAACACTGAAGCTTTCTTT.

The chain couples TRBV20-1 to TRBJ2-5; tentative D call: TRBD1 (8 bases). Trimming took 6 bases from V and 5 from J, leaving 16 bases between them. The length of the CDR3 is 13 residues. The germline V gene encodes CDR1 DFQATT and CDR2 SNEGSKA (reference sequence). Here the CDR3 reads CSAGNRGGETQYF. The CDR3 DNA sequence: TGCAGTGCCGGAAACAGGGGGGGGGAGACCCAGTACTTC.

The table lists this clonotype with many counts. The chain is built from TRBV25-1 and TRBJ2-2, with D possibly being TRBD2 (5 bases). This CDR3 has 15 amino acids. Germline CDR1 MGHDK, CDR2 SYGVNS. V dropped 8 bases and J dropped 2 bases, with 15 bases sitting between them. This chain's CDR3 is CASSWGGGNTGELFF. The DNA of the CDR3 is TGTGCCAGCTCCTGGGGTGGAGGAAACACCGGGGAGCTGTTTTTT.

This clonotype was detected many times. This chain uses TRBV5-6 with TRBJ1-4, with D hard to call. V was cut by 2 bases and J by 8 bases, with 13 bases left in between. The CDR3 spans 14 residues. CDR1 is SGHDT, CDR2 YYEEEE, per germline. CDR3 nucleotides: TGTGCCAGCAGCTTAGGAGGGCTTCGAGAAAAACTGTTTTTT. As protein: CASSLGGLREKLFF.

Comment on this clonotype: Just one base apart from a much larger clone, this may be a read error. The CDR3 loop reads CAISDETGCFNSPLHF. In nucleotides, the CDR3 is TGTGCCATCAGTGATGAGACAGGGTGCTTTAATTCACCCCTCCACTTT. This chain joins TRBV10-3 and TRBJ1-6, with TRBD1 matching 7 bases. The ends lost 3 bases at V and 6 bases at J; junction bases unmatched: 8. Germline assignment: CDR1 ENHRY and CDR2 SYGVKD. The CDR3 spans 16 residues.

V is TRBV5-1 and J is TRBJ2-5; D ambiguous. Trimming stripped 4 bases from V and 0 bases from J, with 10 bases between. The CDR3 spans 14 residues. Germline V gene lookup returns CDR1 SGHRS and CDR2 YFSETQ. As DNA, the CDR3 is TGCGCCAGCAGCATAGGACCGGACCAAGAGACCCAGTACTTC. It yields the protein CASSIGPDQETQYF.

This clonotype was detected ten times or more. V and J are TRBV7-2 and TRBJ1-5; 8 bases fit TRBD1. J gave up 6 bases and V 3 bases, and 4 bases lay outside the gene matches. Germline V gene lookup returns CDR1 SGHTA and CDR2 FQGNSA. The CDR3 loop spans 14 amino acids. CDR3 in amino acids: CASSLWTGTQPQHF. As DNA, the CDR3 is TGTGCCAGCAGCTTGTGGACAGGGACTCAGCCCCAGCATTTT.